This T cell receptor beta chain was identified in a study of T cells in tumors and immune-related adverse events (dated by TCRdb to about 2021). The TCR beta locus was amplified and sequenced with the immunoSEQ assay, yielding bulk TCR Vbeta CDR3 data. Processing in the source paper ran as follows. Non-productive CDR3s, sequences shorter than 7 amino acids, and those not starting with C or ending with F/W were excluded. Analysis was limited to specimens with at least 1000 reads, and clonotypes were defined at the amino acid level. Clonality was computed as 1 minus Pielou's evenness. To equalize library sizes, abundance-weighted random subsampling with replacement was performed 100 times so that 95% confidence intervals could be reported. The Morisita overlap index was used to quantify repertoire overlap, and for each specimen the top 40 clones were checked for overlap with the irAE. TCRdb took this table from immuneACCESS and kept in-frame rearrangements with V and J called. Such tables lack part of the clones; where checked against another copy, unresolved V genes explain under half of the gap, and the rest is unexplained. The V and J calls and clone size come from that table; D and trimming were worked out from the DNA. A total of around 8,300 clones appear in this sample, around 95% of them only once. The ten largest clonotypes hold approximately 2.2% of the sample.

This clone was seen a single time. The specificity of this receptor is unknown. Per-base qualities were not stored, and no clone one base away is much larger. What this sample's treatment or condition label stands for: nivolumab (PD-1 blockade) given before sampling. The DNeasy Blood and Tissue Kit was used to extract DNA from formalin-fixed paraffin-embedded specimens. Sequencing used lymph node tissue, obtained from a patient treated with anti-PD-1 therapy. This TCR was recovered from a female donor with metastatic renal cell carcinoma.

This receptor carries the CDR3 CATSPQDRENGYTF. The DNA sequence is given as TGTGCCACCAGCCCCCAGGACAGGGAAAATGGCTACACCTTC. The rearranged segments are TRBV15 and TRBJ1-2; 8 nucleotides in the junction match TRBD1. The germline V end is reduced by 5 bases and the J end by 6 bases; junction bases left unmatched: 8. According to the germline V gene (reference sequence), CDR1 reads LNHNV and CDR2 reads YYDKDF. Counted from cysteine to phenylalanine, this CDR3 has 14 amino acids. Only the CDR3 portion is preserved as DNA: 42 bases, with reading frame beginning at the first base. With all but the CDR3 taken from the reference TRBV15 and TRBJ1-2 genes, the full variable domain is: DAMVIQNPRYQVTQFGKPVTLSCSQTLNHNVMYWYQQKSSQAPKLLFHYYDKDFNNEADTPDNFQSRRPNTSFCFLDIRSPGLGDTAMYLCATSPQDRENGYTFGSGTRLTVV.